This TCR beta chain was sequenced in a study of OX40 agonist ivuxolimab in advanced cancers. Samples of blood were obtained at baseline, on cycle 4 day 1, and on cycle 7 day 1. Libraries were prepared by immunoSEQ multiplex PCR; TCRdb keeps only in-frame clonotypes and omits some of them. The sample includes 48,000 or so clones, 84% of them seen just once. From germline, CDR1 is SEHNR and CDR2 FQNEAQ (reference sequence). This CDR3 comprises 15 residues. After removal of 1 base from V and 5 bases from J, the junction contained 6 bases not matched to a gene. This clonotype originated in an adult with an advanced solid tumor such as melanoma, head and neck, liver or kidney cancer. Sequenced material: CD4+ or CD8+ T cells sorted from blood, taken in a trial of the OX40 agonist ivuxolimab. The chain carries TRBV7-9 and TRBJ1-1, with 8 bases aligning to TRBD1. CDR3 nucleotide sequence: TGTGCCAGCAGCTTAGGGGATGACAGGGGTACTGAAGCTTTCTTT. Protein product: CASSLGDDRGTEAFF.